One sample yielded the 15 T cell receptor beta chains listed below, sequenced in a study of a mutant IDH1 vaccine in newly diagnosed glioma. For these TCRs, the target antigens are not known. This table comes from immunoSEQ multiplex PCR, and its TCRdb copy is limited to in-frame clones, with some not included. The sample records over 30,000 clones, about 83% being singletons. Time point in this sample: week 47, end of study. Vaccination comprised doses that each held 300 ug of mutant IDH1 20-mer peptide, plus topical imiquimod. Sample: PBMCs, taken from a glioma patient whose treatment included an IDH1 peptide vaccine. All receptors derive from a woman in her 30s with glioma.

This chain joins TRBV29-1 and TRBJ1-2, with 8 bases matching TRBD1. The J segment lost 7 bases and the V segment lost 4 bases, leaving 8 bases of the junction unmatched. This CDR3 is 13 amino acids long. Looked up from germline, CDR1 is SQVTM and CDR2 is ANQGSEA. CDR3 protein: CSVVAGGLSGYTF. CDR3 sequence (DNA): TGCAGCGTTGTAGCAGGGGGCCTCTCTGGCTACACCTTC. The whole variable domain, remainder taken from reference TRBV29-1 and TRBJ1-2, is SAVISQKPSRDICQRGTSLTIQCQVDSQVTMMFWYRQQPGQSLTLIATANQGSEATYESGFVIDKFPISRPNLTFSTLTVSNMSPEDSSIYLCSVVAGGLSGYTFGSGTRLTVV.

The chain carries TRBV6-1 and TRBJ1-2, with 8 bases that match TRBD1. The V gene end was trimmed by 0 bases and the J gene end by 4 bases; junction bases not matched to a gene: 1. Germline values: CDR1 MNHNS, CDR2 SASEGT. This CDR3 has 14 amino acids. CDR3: CASSEATGGYGYTF. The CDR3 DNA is TGTGCCAGCAGTGAAGCCACAGGGGGCTATGGCTACACCTTC.

The CDR3 region is CASSHGLAGDTDTQYF. The CDR3 DNA reads as TGTGCCAGCAGCCACGGACTAGCGGGGGACACAGATACGCAGTATTTT. V usage is TRBV7-2 and J usage is TRBJ2-3, with 13 bases identical to TRBD2. V was clipped by 5 bases and J by 2 bases; unmatched bases: 4. The germline CDR1 and CDR2 sequences are SGHTA and FQGNSA. The CDR3 has 16 residues.

The CDR3 loop is CASLRWNEQFF. CDR3 in DNA: TGTGCCAGTCTACGATGGAATGAGCAGTTCTTC. This sequence joins TRBV7-2 and TRBJ2-1; no definite D call. The CDR3 loop spans 11 amino acids. V was cut by 9 bases and J by 7 bases, with 10 bases left in between. The germline V gene has CDR1 SGHTA and CDR2 FQGNSA.

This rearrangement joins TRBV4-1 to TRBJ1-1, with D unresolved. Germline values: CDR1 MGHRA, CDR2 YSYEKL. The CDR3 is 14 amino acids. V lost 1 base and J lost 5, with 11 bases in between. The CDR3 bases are TGCGCCAGCAGCCAAGTATGGGAGCAGACTGAAGCTTTCTTT. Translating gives CASSQVWEQTEAFF.

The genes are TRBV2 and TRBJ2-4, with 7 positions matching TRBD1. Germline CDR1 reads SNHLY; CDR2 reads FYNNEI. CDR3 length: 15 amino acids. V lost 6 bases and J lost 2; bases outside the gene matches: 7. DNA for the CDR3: TGTGCCAGCAGACACCCGACAGGGTCCAAAAACATTCAGTACTTC. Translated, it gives CASRHPTGSKNIQYF.

The CDR3 nucleotides read TGTGCCAGCAGCGTTCCCGGACTAGGAAAAAAGGACGGGGAGCTGTTTTTT. Translated: CASSVPGLGKKDGELFF. This chain connects TRBV9 to TRBJ2-2; TRBD2 matches 7 bases. V dropped 2 bases and J dropped 7; count of bases not matched to a gene: 14. From germline, CDR1 is SGDLS and CDR2 YYNGEE. The CDR3 loop spans 17 amino acids.

CDR3 sequence (DNA): TGCGCCAGCAGCCAAGAGCCAACCTTGAACACTGAAGCTTTCTTT. Translated: CASSQEPTLNTEAFF. The V gene is TRBV4-1, the J gene TRBJ1-1, with no clear D. CDR1 and CDR2 from the germline V gene are MGHRA and YSYEKL. This CDR3 region has 15 residues. V lost 0 bases and J lost 0, with 8 bases in between.

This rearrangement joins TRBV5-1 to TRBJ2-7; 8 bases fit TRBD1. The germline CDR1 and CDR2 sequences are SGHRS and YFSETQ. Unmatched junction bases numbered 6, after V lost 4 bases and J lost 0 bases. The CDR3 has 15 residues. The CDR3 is CASSPAGQVSYEQYF. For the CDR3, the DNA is TGCGCCAGCAGCCCCGCGGGACAGGTCTCCTACGAGCAGTACTTC.

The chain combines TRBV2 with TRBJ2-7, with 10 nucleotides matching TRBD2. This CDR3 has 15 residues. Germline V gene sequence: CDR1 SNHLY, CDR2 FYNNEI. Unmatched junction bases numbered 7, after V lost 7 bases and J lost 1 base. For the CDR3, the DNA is TGTGCCAGCAACCTCTTAGCGGGGGGTTCCTACGAGCAGTACTTC. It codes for CASNLLAGGSYEQYF.

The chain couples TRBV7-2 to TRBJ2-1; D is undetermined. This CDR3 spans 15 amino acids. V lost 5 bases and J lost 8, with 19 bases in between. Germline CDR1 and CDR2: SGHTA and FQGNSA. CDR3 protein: CASSPPYGRLHEQFF. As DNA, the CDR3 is TGTGCCAGCAGCCCTCCCTACGGGCGGCTGCATGAGCAGTTCTTC.

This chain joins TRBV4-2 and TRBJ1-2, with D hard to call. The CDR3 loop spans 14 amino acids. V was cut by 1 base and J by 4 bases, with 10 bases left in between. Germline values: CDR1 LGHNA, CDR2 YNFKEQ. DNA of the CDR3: TGTGCCAGCAGCCAAGCTTATACGAGCTATGGCTACACCTTC. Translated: CASSQAYTSYGYTF.

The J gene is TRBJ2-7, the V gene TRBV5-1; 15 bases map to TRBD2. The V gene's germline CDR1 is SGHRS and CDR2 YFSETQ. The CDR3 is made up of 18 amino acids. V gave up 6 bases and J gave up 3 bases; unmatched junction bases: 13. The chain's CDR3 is CASNQWTSGGEYIYEQYF. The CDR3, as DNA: TGCGCCAGCAACCAATGGACTAGCGGGGGGGAGTACATCTACGAGCAGTACTTC.

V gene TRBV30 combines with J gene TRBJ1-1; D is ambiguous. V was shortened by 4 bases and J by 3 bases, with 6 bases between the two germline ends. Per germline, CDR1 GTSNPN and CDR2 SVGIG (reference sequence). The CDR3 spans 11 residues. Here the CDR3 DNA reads TGTGCCTGGATTTTGTACACTGAAGCTTTCTTT. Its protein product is CAWILYTEAFF.

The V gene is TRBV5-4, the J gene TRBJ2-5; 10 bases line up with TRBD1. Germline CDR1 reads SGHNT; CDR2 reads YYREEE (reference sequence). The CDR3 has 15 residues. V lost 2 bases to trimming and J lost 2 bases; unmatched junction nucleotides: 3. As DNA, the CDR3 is TGTGCCAGCAGCTTACCGGGACAGGGGCAAGAGACCCAGTACTTC. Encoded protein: CASSLPGQGQETQYF.